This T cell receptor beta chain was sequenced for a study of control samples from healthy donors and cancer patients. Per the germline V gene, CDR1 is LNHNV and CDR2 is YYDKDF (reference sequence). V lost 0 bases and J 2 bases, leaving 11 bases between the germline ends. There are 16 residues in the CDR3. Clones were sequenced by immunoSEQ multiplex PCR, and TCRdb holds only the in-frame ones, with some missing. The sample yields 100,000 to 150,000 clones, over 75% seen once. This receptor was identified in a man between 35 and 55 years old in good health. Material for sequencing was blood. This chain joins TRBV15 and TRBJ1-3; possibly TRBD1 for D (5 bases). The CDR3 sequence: CATSRDLLGAGNTIYF. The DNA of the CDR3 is TGTGCCACCAGCAGAGATCTCTTAGGGGCTGGAAACACCATATATTTT.